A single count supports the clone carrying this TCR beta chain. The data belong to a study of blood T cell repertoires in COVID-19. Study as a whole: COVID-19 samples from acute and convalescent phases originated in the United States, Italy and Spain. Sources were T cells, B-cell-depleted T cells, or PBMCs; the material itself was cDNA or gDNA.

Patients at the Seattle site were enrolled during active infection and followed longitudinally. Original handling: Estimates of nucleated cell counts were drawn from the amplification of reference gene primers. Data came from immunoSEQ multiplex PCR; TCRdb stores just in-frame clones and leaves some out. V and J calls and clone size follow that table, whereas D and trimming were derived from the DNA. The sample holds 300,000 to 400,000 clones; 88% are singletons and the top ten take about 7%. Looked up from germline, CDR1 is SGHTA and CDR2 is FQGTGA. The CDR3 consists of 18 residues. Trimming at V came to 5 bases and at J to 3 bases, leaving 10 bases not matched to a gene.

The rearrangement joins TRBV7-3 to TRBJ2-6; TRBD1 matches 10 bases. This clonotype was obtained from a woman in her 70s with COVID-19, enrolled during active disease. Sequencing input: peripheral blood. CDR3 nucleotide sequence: TGTGCCAGCAGCCCCACCGGGACAGGGGCCTTTGGGGCCAACGTCCTGACTTTC. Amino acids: CASSPTGTGAFGANVLTF.